These 27 T cell receptor beta chains were all obtained from the same sample, sequenced in a study of cytomegalovirus exposure and HLA in healthy donors. The study ran its PCR with 60 Vbeta and 13 Jbeta primers. Generated by immunoSEQ multiplex PCR, the TCRdb table keeps only in-frame clones and is missing some. The sample has about 180,000 clones; 75% to 90% are singletons. Sequenced material: PBMCs. The receptors come from a boy aged 2 to 9 in good health and CMV-seronegative.

The gene calls are TRBV2 and TRBJ2-5; 10 nucleotides match TRBD1. Trimming took 8 bases from V and 2 from J; bases not matched to a gene: 5. Germline V lookup: CDR1 SNHLY, CDR2 FYNNEI. CDR3 length: 14 residues. Written as DNA, the CDR3 is TGTGCCAGCGGAAGACAGGGGGCACAAGAGACCCAGTACTTC. Translating gives CASGRQGAQETQYF.

The chain carries TRBV29-1 and TRBJ1-1, with unresolved D. Trimming removed 5 bases at V and 4 bases at J, with 5 bases between. The CDR3 sequence is 10 residues long. The germline CDR1 and CDR2 sequences are SQVTM and ANQGSEA. The DNA for the CDR3 is TGCAGCGTTTCTTCCACTGAAGCTTTCTTT. Residues: CSVSSTEAFF.

In DNA, the CDR3 is TGTGCCAGCAGCATCCTCTACCAAGAGACCCAGTACTTC. Amino acid sequence: CASSILYQETQYF. The chain joins TRBV7-6 to TRBJ2-5; no definite D call. Per germline, CDR1 SGHVS and CDR2 FNYEAQ. This CDR3 has 13 residues. The V gene lost 5 bases and the J gene lost 0 bases, with 7 bases spanning the gap.

The rearrangement uses TRBV6-5 and TRBJ2-2, with D possibly being TRBD1 (6 bases). Trimming took off 6 bases at V and 4 bases at J, with 15 bases between the two ends. The CDR3 has 15 residues. Germline V gene lookup returns CDR1 MNHEY and CDR2 SVGAGI. CDR3 residues: CASSGWGQVTGELFF. The CDR3 DNA sequence: TGTGCCAGCAGCGGATGGGGGCAGGTCACCGGGGAGCTGTTTTTT.

The rearrangement uses TRBV30 and TRBJ2-1, with a weak D call TRBD2 (7 bases). The CDR3 is 14 amino acids. V dropped 4 bases and J dropped 10 bases, with 20 bases sitting between them. Germline V gene data show CDR1 as GTSNPN and CDR2 as SVGIG (reference sequence). CDR3 sequence reads: CAWKRGGVVNEQFF. CDR3 in DNA: TGTGCCTGGAAGAGGGGGGGAGTGGTGAACGAGCAGTTCTTC.

The gene calls are TRBV4-1 and TRBJ1-5; 9 nucleotides line up with TRBD1. Germline CDR1 reads MGHRA; CDR2 reads YSYEKL. After removal of 4 bases from V and 0 bases from J, the junction contained 4 bases not matched to a gene. The CDR3 totals 16 residues. The CDR3 nucleotides read TGCGCCAGCAGCCGTGTACAGGGGGCTAGCAATCAGCCCCAGCATTTT. Its protein product is CASSRVQGASNQPQHF.

The table lists this clone with a count of one. The CDR3 region has the DNA TGTGCCAGCAGTTGGGGACAGGGTGGGCGGCAGCCCCAGCATTTT. It yields the protein CASSWGQGGRQPQHF. The rearrangement joins TRBV28 to TRBJ1-5, with TRBD1 matching 9 bases. The V and J ends lost 4 bases and 7 bases, in that order; junction bases with no gene match: 8. There are 15 residues in the CDR3. Germline V gene sequence: CDR1 MDHEN, CDR2 SYDVKM.

About this clone itself: At the DNA level, this CDR3 is encoded by other sequences in the same sample as well. The chain carries TRBV6-4 and TRBJ2-1; 14 nucleotides agree with TRBD2. Germline-derived CDR1 and CDR2 are MRHNA and SNTAGT. The CDR3 spans 15 residues. Trimming removed 2 bases from V and 7 bases from J; junction bases left unmatched: 1. CDR3 sequence (DNA): TGTGCCAGCAGTGACGGGACTAGCGGGGGTAATGAGCAGTTCTTC. Protein: CASSDGTSGGNEQFF.

The V gene is TRBV4-1, the J gene TRBJ2-1, with 8 bases fitting TRBD2. V shed 1 base and J 8 bases; nucleotides not matched to a gene: 13. CDR3 length equals 17 residues. Germline V gene sequence: CDR1 MGHRA, CDR2 YSYEKL. CDR3 nucleotide sequence: TGCGCCAGCAGCCAAGCGGTATGGGAGCGGGAGTCCGATGAGCAGTTCTTC. Translating it yields CASSQAVWERESDEQFF.

The V and J genes are TRBV9 and TRBJ2-5; 7 bases fit TRBD1. The V and J ends lost 4 bases and 9 bases, in that order; junction bases with no gene match: 12. This CDR3 has 14 residues. Germline CDR1 SGDLS, CDR2 YYNGEE. The CDR3 DNA is TGTGCCAGCAGCTCAGAATCGGGACAGCTAGCCCAGTACTTC. Protein sequence: CASSSESGQLAQYF.

The rearrangement uses TRBV7-2 and TRBJ2-1; no clear D. This CDR3 has 14 residues. Per the germline V gene, CDR1 is SGHTA and CDR2 is FQGNSA. V lost 4 bases and J lost 0, with 7 bases in between. The CDR3, as DNA: TGTGCCAGCAGCTCCAGCGTCTCCTACAATGAGCAGTTCTTC. As protein: CASSSSVSYNEQFF.

J is TRBJ1-2 and V is TRBV29-1; a weak D match, TRBD1 (5 bases). The CDR3 contains 12 residues. Germline V gene data show CDR1 as SQVTM and CDR2 as ANQGSEA. The DNA for the CDR3 is TGCAGTTTTCTGGGGGGAGATTATGGCTACACCTTC. It encodes CSFLGGDYGYTF.

The V gene is TRBV6-4, the J gene TRBJ2-1, with 9 bases fitting TRBD2. This CDR3 is built from 15 residues. CDR1 and CDR2 from the germline V gene are MRHNA and SNTAGT. Unmatched junction bases numbered 10, after V lost 5 bases and J lost 8 bases. CDR3 in amino acids: CASSPRREGVDEQFF. The CDR3 DNA reads as TGTGCCAGCAGTCCACGGCGGGAGGGGGTCGATGAGCAGTTCTTC.

The chain couples TRBV29-1 to TRBJ2-1; TRBD2 agrees at 8 bases. Trimming cost V 4 bases and J 3 bases; bases outside gene matches: 20. Per the germline V gene, CDR1 is SQVTM and CDR2 is ANQGSEA. This CDR3 has 19 residues. CDR3 loop: CSVVALKRGRRTVYNEQFF. CDR3 in DNA: TGCAGCGTTGTCGCCCTGAAGCGGGGGAGGAGGACTGTCTACAATGAGCAGTTCTTC.

This clone turned up a few times. The chain couples TRBV6-1 to TRBJ2-2, with 9 bases aligning to TRBD2. Germline-derived CDR1 and CDR2 are MNHNS and SASEGT. This CDR3 has 15 residues. V was clipped by 8 bases and J by 3 bases; unmatched bases: 7. CDR3 sequence reads: CASVGGGADTGELFF. As DNA, the CDR3 is TGTGCCAGCGTCGGCGGGGGGGCCGACACCGGGGAGCTGTTTTTT.

This chain links TRBV6-4 with TRBJ2-1; TRBD2 might be the D (5 bases). The CDR3 runs to 16 residues. With 6 bases removed from V and 0 bases from J, the gap between germline ends came to 15 bases. CDR1 and CDR2 (germline): MRHNA, SNTAGT. This chain's CDR3 is CASSEKVSASYNEQFF. CDR3 sequence (DNA): TGTGCCAGCAGCGAGAAGGTTAGCGCCTCCTACAATGAGCAGTTCTTC.

This clone is a singleton in its sample. The rearrangement uses TRBV6-6 and TRBJ2-2, with a tentative D call TRBD2 (5 bases). This CDR3 has 16 amino acids. Germline CDR1 reads MNHNY; CDR2 reads SVGAGI (reference sequence). The V end lost 2 bases, the J end lost 8 bases, and 18 bases lay between the germline ends. CDR3 sequence: CASSYRPGRSGGELFF. The CDR3 bases are TGTGCCAGCAGTTACCGCCCCGGAAGATCGGGGGGGGAGCTGTTTTTT.

This clone came up a few times. V gene TRBV30 combines with J gene TRBJ1-4; tentative D call: TRBD1 (5 bases). V was cut by 3 bases and J by 7 bases, with 15 bases left in between. Germline lookup yields CDR1 GTSNPN and CDR2 SVGIG (reference sequence). This CDR3 comprises 14 residues. CDR3 in DNA: TGTGCCTGGAGAGCCCCGGGCGGGGGTGAAAAACTGTTTTTT. Its protein is CAWRAPGGGEKLFF.

The chain is built from TRBV7-2 and TRBJ2-5; 9 nucleotides agree with TRBD1. CDR1 and CDR2 from the germline V gene are SGHTA and FQGNSA. Trimming removed 7 bases from V and 5 bases from J; junction bases left unmatched: 11. The CDR3 is made up of 15 amino acids. CDR3 nucleotide sequence: TGTGCCAGCAACCTACAGGGGGCTTTACAGGAGACCCAGTACTTC. Amino acid sequence: CASNLQGALQETQYF.

This chain uses TRBV11-3 with TRBJ1-2; D gene unclear. The CDR3 has 19 amino acids. Trimming pared 5 bases from V and 0 bases from J, leaving 25 bases between. CDR1 is SGHNT, CDR2 YENEEA, per germline. Written as DNA, the CDR3 is TGTGCCAGCAGCGCCTCCGTTGGGCAGGATTTATCATCTAACTATGGCTACACCTTC. Its translation is CASSASVGQDLSSNYGYTF.

The J gene is TRBJ1-6, the V gene TRBV6-5, with D unclear. The germline V gene encodes CDR1 MNHEY and CDR2 SVGAGI. The CDR3 runs 14 residues. The V gene lost 2 bases and the J gene lost 9 bases, with 11 bases spanning the gap. CDR3 loop: CASSYHDRFSPLHF. The CDR3 region has the DNA TGTGCCAGCAGTTACCATGATAGATTTTCACCCCTCCACTTT.

The chain recombines TRBV9 with TRBJ1-4; 10 nucleotides align to TRBD1. V gave up 4 bases and J gave up 7 bases; unmatched junction bases: 7. The germline gives CDR1 SGDLS, CDR2 YYNGEE. CDR3 length equals 15 residues. Here the CDR3 reads CASSLDGTGVEKLFF. The CDR3 DNA follows: TGTGCCAGCAGCCTGGACGGGACAGGGGTTGAAAAACTGTTTTTT.

The CDR3 DNA sequence: TGTGCCAGCAGCCAAACTAGCGGGAGCCCAGATACGCAGTATTTT. Translation: CASSQTSGSPDTQYF. The chain uses TRBV9 and TRBJ2-3; 11 nucleotides agree with TRBD2. CDR3 length equals 15 residues. Trimming removed 4 bases from V and 4 bases from J; junction bases left unmatched: 5. CDR1 SGDLS and CDR2 YYNGEE come from the germline V gene.

The chain is built from TRBV25-1 and TRBJ1-6; D possibly corresponds to TRBD1 (6 bases). Trimming took off 3 bases at V and 0 bases at J, with 9 bases between the two ends. Germline-derived CDR1 and CDR2 are MGHDK and SYGVNS. This CDR3 has 16 residues. CDR3 amino acids: CASSDRGSSYNSPLHF. For the CDR3, the DNA is TGTGCCAGCAGTGATAGGGGGAGCTCCTATAATTCACCCCTCCACTTT.

The chain combines TRBV1 with TRBJ1-4; the tabulated D call, TRBD1, remains unverified against the DNA. TRBV1 is flagged as a pseudogene. The length of the CDR3 is 15 residues. CDR3: CTSSPTGTAHEKLFF. The DNA of the CDR3 is TGCACCAGCAGCCCAACAGGAACGGCGCATGAAAAACTGTTTTTT.

This chain links TRBV9 with TRBJ1-2; perhaps TRBD1 as D (6 bases). The CDR3 consists of 15 residues. V was cut by 3 bases and J by 8 bases, with 20 bases left in between. Germline V gives CDR1 SGDLS, CDR2 YYNGEE. CDR3 sequence (DNA): TGTGCCAGCAGCGCCCCGGGACACATAAATGGAGGCTACACCTTC. It translates to CASSAPGHINGGYTF.

The chain recombines TRBV6-5 with TRBJ1-5, with D perhaps TRBD1 (5 bases). The CDR3 is 13 amino acids. The germline gives CDR1 MNHEY, CDR2 SVGAGI. The V end was cut by 5 bases, the J end by 4 bases, with 9 bases between. The CDR3 DNA sequence: TGTGCCAGCAGTACAGGAAAGAATCAGCCCCAGCATTTT. Translating gives CASSTGKNQPQHF.